Shown below are 7 T cell receptor beta chains from a single sample sequenced in a study of CD8 T cells in ankylosing spondylitis. TCRdb fed the 5' RACE reads into MiXCR, producing one record per CDR3 protein. The sample shows about 30,000 distinct CDR3 sequences, nearly 5.5% of them seen only once. Sequencing used blood, either unsorted or a sorted T cell fraction (not recorded which). The receptors originated from a female donor with ankylosing spondylitis or in good health (not recorded which).

In this sample, this clonotype turned up many times. The rearrangement links TRBV9 to TRBJ2-5, with 8 nucleotides matching TRBD1. This CDR3 is built from 15 residues. V shed 6 bases, J shed 3 bases, and the junction held 10 bases outside the gene matches. Germline assignment: CDR1 SGDLS and CDR2 YYNGEE. CDR3 sequence reads: CASNKNSGGEETQYF. The DNA for the CDR3 is TGTGCCAGCAATAAAAACTCAGGGGGCGAAGAGACCCAGTACTTC. The full variable domain, completed using reference TRBV9 and TRBJ2-5, is DSGVTQTPKHLITATGQRVTLRCSPRSGDLSVYWYQQSLDQGLQFLIQYYNGEERAKGNILERFSAQQFPDLHSELNLSSLELGDSALYFCASNKNSGGEETQYFGPGTRLLVL.

This clonotype was detected many times. The genes are TRBV9 and TRBJ2-3, with 7 bases matching TRBD1. Trimming removed 4 bases from V and 0 bases from J; junction bases left unmatched: 8. The CDR3 is 16 residues long. Germline lookup yields CDR1 SGDLS and CDR2 YYNGEE. The CDR3 nucleotides read TGTGCCAGCAGCCGGAGACAGGGTGCCAGCACAGATACGCAGTATTTT. It translates to CASSRRQGASTDTQYF.

This clonotype was counted ten times or more. J is TRBJ1-5 and V is TRBV9, with D hard to call. This CDR3 has 13 residues. The germline CDR1 and CDR2 sequences are SGDLS and YYNGEE. V lost 0 bases to trimming and J lost 4 bases, with 5 bases between them. The CDR3 DNA reads as TGTGCCAGCAGCGTAGAACCGAATCAGCCCCAGCATTTT. This translates into CASSVEPNQPQHF.

This clonotype was observed at least ten times. A read error is likely, as this CDR3 ends without the conserved phenylalanine or tryptophan. The DNA is omitted, as the CDR3 cannot be located on it reliably, and the CDR3 follows TCRdb's listing. The genes are TRBV12-3 or TRBV12-4 and TRBJ1-4; the table calls TRBD1, which could not be checked here. The length of the CDR3 is 10 amino acids, counting both ends. The chain's CDR3 is CASSFEQGSS.

The chain couples TRBV9 to TRBJ2-5, with 9 bases identical to TRBD2. Germline-derived CDR1 and CDR2 are SGDLS and YYNGEE. V was clipped by 0 bases and J by 0 bases; unmatched bases: 3. The CDR3 is 16 amino acids. The DNA for the CDR3 is TGTGCCAGCAGCGTAGGGCTAGCGGGGTACCAAGAGACCCAGTACTTC. This sequence encodes CASSVGLAGYQETQYF.

This clonotype was picked up many times. The V and J genes are TRBV9 and TRBJ2-1; TRBD2 matches 10 bases. V lost 7 bases and J lost 4; bases outside the gene matches: 8. Germline assignment: CDR1 SGDLS and CDR2 YYNGEE. The CDR3 length is 15 residues. CDR3 DNA sequence: TGTGCCAGCTCCAGCGGGAGGGCCGCGTACAATGAGCAGTTCTTC. Residues: CASSSGRAAYNEQFF.

This clonotype came up many times. The chain employs TRBV9 and TRBJ2-1; the match to TRBD1 covers 12 bases. Germline V gives CDR1 SGDLS, CDR2 YYNGEE. The CDR3 spans 15 residues. J was trimmed by 7 bases and V by 1 base; bases with no gene match: 3. DNA of the CDR3: TGTGCCAGCAGCGTAATGGGACAGGGGGCAAATGAGCAGTTCTTC. Its translation is CASSVMGQGANEQFF. Full variable domain (rest looked up from reference TRBV9 and TRBJ2-1): DSGVTQTPKHLITATGQRVTLRCSPRSGDLSVYWYQQSLDQGLQFLIQYYNGEERAKGNILERFSAQQFPDLHSELNLSSLELGDSALYFCASSVMGQGANEQFFGPGTRLTVL.